Below are 5 T cell receptor beta chains sequenced from a single sample in a study of technical replicates of blood from four donors. Only in-frame clones appear in the TCRdb table, and some are missing; sequencing was by immunoSEQ multiplex PCR. The sample holds 75,000 to 90,000 clones; 80% to 95% are singletons and the top ten take approximately 0.4%. Sequences were obtained from T cells isolated from PBMCs. All receptors derive from a human donor in good health.

This clone was observed a single time. The chain recombines TRBV2 with TRBJ2-1, with a tentative D call TRBD1 (6 bases). Germline CDR1 SNHLY, CDR2 FYNNEI. The CDR3 sequence is 13 residues long. V was shortened by 10 bases and J by 6 bases, with 16 bases between the two germline ends. The CDR3 DNA is TGTGCCAACTCCATCCTGACAGGCAATGAGCAGTTCTTC. Its translation: CANSILTGNEQFF.

DNA of the CDR3: TGTGCCCAAACGCGGGGGGGGCGCGGGAGAGAGGAAAAACTGTTTTTT. Amino acid sequence: CAQTRGGRGREEKLFF. The chain combines TRBV30 with TRBJ1-4; possible D gene TRBD1, 6 bases. The CDR3 length is 16 residues. CDR1 and CDR2 from the germline V gene are GTSNPN and SVGIG (reference sequence). Between the trimmed V and J ends, which lost 8 bases and 8 bases, there was a span of 27 bases.

The rearrangement links TRBV5-4 to TRBJ1-2; 7 bases match TRBD1. CDR1 and CDR2 (germline): SGHNT, YYREEE (reference sequence). There are 14 residues in the CDR3. The V gene end was trimmed by 4 bases and the J gene end by 0 bases; junction bases not matched to a gene: 3. The CDR3 DNA is TGTGCCAGCAGCAATGGACAGGCTAACTATGGCTACACCTTC. It specifies CASSNGQANYGYTF.

This clone was detected only once. The chain employs TRBV6-1 and TRBJ2-5; D is perhaps TRBD1 (5 bases). Trimming stripped 6 bases from V and 1 base from J, with 9 bases between. Germline V gene sequence: CDR1 MNHNS, CDR2 SASEGT. The CDR3 spans 13 residues. The CDR3 nucleotides read TGTGCCAGCAGGCAGGGCTTCCAAGAGACCCAGTACTTC. Translation gives CASRQGFQETQYF.

The chain carries TRBV11-3 and TRBJ2-3; TRBD2 agrees at 12 bases. The germline CDR1 and CDR2 sequences are SGHNT and YENEEA. The length of the CDR3 is 17 residues. With 1 base clipped from V and 0 bases from J, the junction kept 2 bases outside the gene matches. The CDR3 region has the DNA TGTGCCAGCAGCTTAGGGGGGACTAGCGGGAGCACAGATACGCAGTATTTT. Translated: CASSLGGTSGSTDTQYF.